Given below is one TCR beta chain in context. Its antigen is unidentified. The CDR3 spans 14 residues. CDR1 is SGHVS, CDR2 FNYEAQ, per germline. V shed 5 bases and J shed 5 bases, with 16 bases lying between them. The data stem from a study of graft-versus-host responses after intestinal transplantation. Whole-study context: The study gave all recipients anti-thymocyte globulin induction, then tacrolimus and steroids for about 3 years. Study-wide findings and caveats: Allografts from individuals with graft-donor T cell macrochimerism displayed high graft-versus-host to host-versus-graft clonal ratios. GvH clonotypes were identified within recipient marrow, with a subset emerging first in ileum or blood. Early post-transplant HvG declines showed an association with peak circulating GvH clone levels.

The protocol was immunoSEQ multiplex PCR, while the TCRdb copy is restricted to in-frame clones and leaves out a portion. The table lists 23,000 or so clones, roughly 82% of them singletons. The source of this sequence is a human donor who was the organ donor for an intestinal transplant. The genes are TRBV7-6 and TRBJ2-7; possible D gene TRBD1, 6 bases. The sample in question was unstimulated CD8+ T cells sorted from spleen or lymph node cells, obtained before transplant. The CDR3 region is CASSPNRVPHEQYF. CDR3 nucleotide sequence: TGTGCCAGCAGCCCAAACAGGGTCCCCCACGAGCAGTACTTC.